Listed below are T cell receptor beta chains from one sample, sequenced in a study of blood T cell repertoires in COVID-19. Assay: immunoSEQ multiplex PCR; the TCRdb copy retains only in-frame clones and omits some. The repertoire holds fewer than 500,000 clones, with more than 70% as singletons. The specimen sequenced was PBMCs or T cells enriched from blood (not recorded which). The source is a man in his thirties or forties who had recovered from COVID-19. CDR3s include the opening cysteine and the closing phenylalanine or tryptophan. D genes are given only for firm matches. Clone size is given for some rows only: seen once, a few or many times, or a class if the clone is expanded.

len	d_gene	v_gene	abundance	j_gene	CDR3nt	CDR3aa
13	NA	TRBV6-5	NA	TRBJ1-1	TGTGCCAGCAGAGATAAGGGGATCACTGAAGCTTTCTTT	CASRDKGITEAFF
10	NA	TRBV2	NA	TRBJ1-1	TGTGCCAGCAGGGCGGTTGAAGCTTTCTTT	CASRAVEAFF
14	TRBD1	TRBV7-6	once	TRBJ1-4	TGTGCCAGCAGCTACAGGGGGCTGAATGAAAAACTGTTTTTT	CASSYRGLNEKLFF
11	NA	TRBV20-1	NA	TRBJ1-2	TGCAGTGCTAGTTCAGGGTTTGGCTACACCTTC	CSASSGFGYTF
17	TRBD1	TRBV27	NA	TRBJ2-1	TGTGCCAGCAGTTTATCGCGGGGGACAGGGGGCTACAATGAGCAGTTCTTC	CASSLSRGTGGYNEQFF
13	NA	TRBV7-9	NA	TRBJ2-7	TGTGCCAGCAGCGGGACACTCACCTACGAGCAGTACTTC	CASSGTLTYEQYF
15	NA	TRBV7-2	NA	TRBJ1-4	TGTGCCAGCAGCTTAGTTTATGGGGCGCCGGGAAAACTGTTTTTT	CASSLVYGAPGKLFF
14	TRBD1	TRBV7-9	NA	TRBJ1-2	TGTGCCAGCAGCCAGTTGGCAGGGGGCGAAGGCTACACCTTC	CASSQLAGGEGYTF
15	NA	TRBV9	NA	TRBJ1-6	TGTGCCAGCAGCGTAGGGGGAGACCCGGGGTCACCCCTCCACTTT	CASSVGGDPGSPLHF
13	TRBD1	TRBV7-7	NA	TRBJ1-1	TGTGCTAGCAGCGAGGGGGCGAGCACTGAAGCTTTCTTT	CASSEGASTEAFF
14	TRBD1	TRBV5-1	NA	TRBJ2-5	TGCGCCAGCGGTCCGGGACAGAGCCAAGAGACCCAGTACTTC	CASGPGQSQETQYF
15	TRBD2	TRBV7-8	NA	TRBJ2-5	TGTGCCAGCAGCTTAGGACTAGCGGGGATGGAGACCCAGTACTTC	CASSLGLAGMETQYF
13	NA	TRBV24-1	NA	TRBJ1-1	TGTGCCACCAGAGGACTGGACAGCACTGAAGCTTTCTTT	CATRGLDSTEAFF
14	TRBD1	TRBV2	NA	TRBJ2-2	TGTGCCAGCAAAGGGACAGCGAACACCGGGGAGCTGTTTTTT	CASKGTANTGELFF
14	NA	TRBV6-2/TRBV6-3	NA	TRBJ1-5	TGTGCCAGCAGTTACGGACAGTACAATCAGCCCCAGCATTTT	CASSYGQYNQPQHF
16	TRBD1	TRBV14	NA	TRBJ2-2	TGTGCCAGCAGCCCGACAGCTACAGGGGTCACCGGGGAGCTGTTTTTT	CASSPTATGVTGELFF
15	NA	TRBV6-5	NA	TRBJ1-6	TGTGCCAGCAGCTACCAGACGGGTTTTAATTCACCCCTCCACTTT	CASSYQTGFNSPLHF
16	TRBD1	TRBV19	NA	TRBJ1-1	TGTGCCAGTAGTATTAGACCGGGACAGGGAAACACTGAAGCTTTCTTT	CASSIRPGQGNTEAFF